The 14 T cell receptor beta chains below come from one sample, sequenced in a study of cytomegalovirus exposure and HLA in healthy donors. The primer mix had 60 Vbeta and 13 Jbeta primers. Produced via immunoSEQ multiplex PCR; TCRdb's table is partial and in-frame only. In the table there are roughly 40,000 clones, about 47% of which are singletons. The sequencing input was PBMCs. The receptor set was obtained from a human donor in good health.

The rearrangement uses TRBV5-1 and TRBJ2-3; 12 bases fit TRBD2. The CDR3 runs to 16 residues. From germline, CDR1 is SGHRS and CDR2 YFSETQ. The V gene end was trimmed by 3 bases and the J gene end by 9 bases; junction bases not matched to a gene: 11. The CDR3 is CASSSTLTSGSGTQYF. The CDR3 DNA follows: TGCGCCAGCAGCTCCACCCTGACTAGCGGGAGTGGGACGCAGTATTTT. Full variable domain (missing parts from reference TRBV5-1 and TRBJ2-3): KAGVTQTPRYLIKTRGQQVTLSCSPISGHRSVSWYQQTPGQGLQFLFEYFSETQRNKGNFPGRFSGRQFSNSRSEMNVSTLELGDSALYLCASSSTLTSGSGTQYFGPGTRLTVL.

The chain couples TRBV6-1 to TRBJ1-1, with TRBD1 as a possible D gene (6 bases). The germline V and J ends were trimmed by 3 bases and 2 bases, with 16 bases remaining between them. Germline CDR1 reads MNHNS; CDR2 reads SASEGT. The length of the CDR3 is 16 residues. CDR3 protein: CASSDGVRDTNTEAFF. In DNA, the CDR3 is TGTGCCAGCAGTGATGGAGTCCGGGACACCAACACTGAAGCTTTCTTT.

The chain couples TRBV2 to TRBJ1-1; TRBD1 agrees at 7 bases. Germline CDR1 SNHLY, CDR2 FYNNEI. This CDR3 comprises 15 residues. J gave up 5 bases and V 7 bases, and 13 bases lay outside the gene matches. This chain's CDR3 is CASTLSNRGVTEAFF. Here the CDR3 DNA reads TGTGCCAGCACCCTATCTAACAGGGGAGTGACTGAAGCTTTCTTT.

V gene TRBV7-3 combines with J gene TRBJ2-2; 12 bases are a match to TRBD2. Germline V lookup: CDR1 SGHTA, CDR2 FQGTGA. This CDR3 region has 17 residues. J gave up 4 bases and V 5 bases, and 8 bases lay outside the gene matches. The chain's CDR3 is CASSPNGLAGITGELFF. The CDR3 DNA follows: TGTGCCAGCAGCCCCAACGGACTAGCGGGAATCACCGGGGAGCTGTTTTTT.

CDR3 amino acids: CASSNFGTGDNLGANVLTF. The CDR3 nucleotides are TGTGCCAGCAGCAACTTTGGGACAGGGGATAATCTGGGGGCCAACGTCCTGACTTTC. This chain connects TRBV7-3 to TRBJ2-6, with 10 bases identical to TRBD1. With V trimmed by 5 bases and J by 4 bases, 14 bases remained unmatched. Looked up from germline, CDR1 is SGHTA and CDR2 is FQGTGA. The CDR3 spans 19 residues.

This clone has just a few counts. This chain joins TRBV19 and TRBJ2-5, with TRBD2 matching over 7 bases. The germline CDR1 and CDR2 sequences are LNHDA and SQIVND (reference sequence). CDR3 size: 13 residues. Germline trimming cut 4 bases from V and 9 bases from J; bases unmatched to any gene: 8. Here the CDR3 DNA reads TGTGCCAGTAGTACGCGGCAGGGAGGGTCCCAGTACTTC. Its translation: CASSTRQGGSQYF.

This chain uses TRBV11-2 with TRBJ1-4; 8 bases are a match to TRBD1. The CDR3 contains 14 residues. Germline V gene lookup returns CDR1 SGHAT and CDR2 FQNNGV. Trimming took 5 bases from V and 8 from J; bases not matched to a gene: 7. The CDR3 region is CASSQDRGREKLFF. CDR3 nucleotide sequence: TGTGCCAGCAGCCAAGACAGGGGAAGAGAAAAACTGTTTTTT.

The chain uses TRBV19 and TRBJ2-1, with D unclear. The germline V gene has CDR1 LNHDA and CDR2 SQIVND (reference sequence). The CDR3 is 11 residues long. The V end lost 5 bases, the J end lost 5 bases, and 4 bases lay between the germline ends. CDR3 in DNA: TGTGCCAGTAGTTTAAACAATGAGCAGTTCTTC. It is translated as CASSLNNEQFF.

The rearrangement links TRBV18 to TRBJ1-5; perhaps TRBD1 as D (5 bases). CDR1 and CDR2 (germline): KGHSH, LQKENI. Trimming shortened V by 2 bases and J by 0 bases, and 8 bases separated the two germline ends. CDR3 size: 15 residues. The DNA for the CDR3 is TGTGCCAGCTCACCAGGGGCGGATAGCAATCAGCCCCAGCATTTT. Amino acid sequence: CASSPGADSNQPQHF.

The CDR3 coding sequence is TGTGCCAGTAGTAGCCTGATTGGGACTAGGGGTCTCAATGAGCAGTTCTTC. This encodes CASSSLIGTRGLNEQFF. The chain uses TRBV19 and TRBJ2-1; TRBD2 matches 8 bases. This CDR3 is built from 17 residues. Trimming took 4 bases from V and 6 from J; bases not matched to a gene: 14. Germline CDR1 and CDR2: LNHDA and SQIVND (reference sequence).

The V call is TRBV7-2, the J call TRBJ1-2, with TRBD1 matching 7 bases. This CDR3 has 15 residues. The ends lost 0 bases at V and 3 bases at J; junction bases unmatched: 4. Germline V gene lookup returns CDR1 SGHTA and CDR2 FQGNSA. The CDR3 loop is CASSLAGQRYYGYTF. The CDR3, as DNA: TGTGCCAGCAGCTTAGCGGGACAGAGATACTATGGCTACACCTTC.

This chain connects TRBV6-5 to TRBJ1-1, with D perhaps TRBD1 (6 bases). The CDR3 consists of 14 residues. V lost 5 bases and J 7 bases, leaving 17 bases between the germline ends. Germline CDR1 and CDR2: MNHEY and SVGAGI. The CDR3 reads CASSREGVIGEAFF. CDR3 coding DNA: TGTGCCAGCAGTCGAGAGGGGGTGATTGGTGAAGCTTTCTTT.

This clone occurred a few times. This chain links TRBV7-2 with TRBJ2-2, with D unclear. Trimming left V 0 bases short and J 0 bases short, with 8 bases between. CDR1 and CDR2 from the germline V gene are SGHTA and FQGNSA. The CDR3 length is 16 residues. The CDR3 nucleotides are TGTGCCAGCAGCTTAGCGTTTATTACGAACACCGGGGAGCTGTTTTTT. Translation: CASSLAFITNTGELFF.

This clone was seen more than once but under ten times. The chain recombines TRBV16 with TRBJ1-1, with D possibly TRBD1 on 5 matching bases. Germline CDR1 reads KGHSY; CDR2 reads FQNENV. There are 14 residues in the CDR3. V was cut by 4 bases and J by 4 bases, with 13 bases left in between. CDR3 coding DNA: TGTGCCAGCAGCCCCGACGGCGGGACCACTGAAGCTTTCTTT. Translation gives CASSPDGGTTEAFF.